This TCR beta chain was documented in a study of blood T cell repertoires in COVID-19. The wider study: T cells, B-cell-depleted T cells, or PBMCs supplied cDNA or gDNA.

The trim removed 4 bases at V and 6 bases at J, leaving 14 bases unmatched. This CDR3 is 17 amino acids long. Looked up from germline, CDR1 is SGHVS and CDR2 is FQNEAQ. Data came from immunoSEQ multiplex PCR; TCRdb stores just in-frame clones and leaves some out. The data show about 190,000 clones, with approximately 91% seen just once and about 1.1% held by the top ten. This clone has just a few counts. The J gene is TRBJ2-2, the V gene TRBV7-8; 7 nucleotides align to TRBD2. Sequencing was carried out using peripheral blood. The receptor was derived from a young man with acute or convalescent COVID-19. The chain's CDR3 is CASSSTFGAGSAGELFF. CDR3 nucleotide sequence: TGTGCCAGCAGCTCAACCTTCGGAGCGGGGTCGGCCGGGGAGCTGTTTTTT.